This passage covers 2 T cell receptor beta chains from one sample sequenced in a study of T cells in Graves' hyperthyroidism and ophthalmopathy. Authors of the study amplified TCR beta CDR3 regions from RNA transcripts. A first-round RT-PCR of the TCR CDR3 used the HTBI primer set. TCRdb redid the calling of the multiplex PCR reads with MiXCR, one entry per CDR3 protein. The top ten clones hold around a third of a sample with a few hundred thousand distinct CDR3 sequences, about 15% of them seen once. The sample comprised blood. The origin of the receptors is a woman aged 30 to 39 with Graves' hyperthyroidism.

Many counts were recorded for this clonotype. The CDR3 protein is CASSLESTDTQYF. CDR3 nucleotides: TGTGCCAGCAGTTTAGAGAGCACAGATACGCAGTATTTT. The rearrangement links TRBV12-3 or TRBV12-4 to TRBJ2-3; D gene unclear. V lost 1 base to trimming and J lost 0 bases, with 2 bases between them. The CDR3 is 13 amino acids.

The rearrangement joins TRBV19 to TRBJ2-1, with a tentative D call TRBD2 (6 bases). With 6 bases removed from V and 3 bases from J, the gap between germline ends came to 15 bases. This CDR3 spans 15 amino acids. CDR1 is LNHDA, CDR2 SQIVND, per germline (reference sequence). The CDR3 bases are TGTGCCAGTAGCCCCGGGACTTGGGACTACAATGAGCAGTTCTTC. Encoded protein: CASSPGTWDYNEQFF.